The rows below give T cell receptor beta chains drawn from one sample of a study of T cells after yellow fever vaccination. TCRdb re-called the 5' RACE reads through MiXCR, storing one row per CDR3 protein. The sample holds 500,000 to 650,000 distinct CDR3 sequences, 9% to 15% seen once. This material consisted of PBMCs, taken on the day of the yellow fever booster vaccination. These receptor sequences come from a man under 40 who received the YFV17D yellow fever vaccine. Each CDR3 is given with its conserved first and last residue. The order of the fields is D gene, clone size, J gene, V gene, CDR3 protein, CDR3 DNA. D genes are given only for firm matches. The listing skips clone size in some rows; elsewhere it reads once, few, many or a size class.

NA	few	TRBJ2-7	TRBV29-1	CSVEVIYEQYF	TGCAGCGTTGAAGTTATTTACGAGCAGTACTTC
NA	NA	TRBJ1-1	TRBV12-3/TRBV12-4	CASTHRGKNTEAFF	TGTGCCAGCACTCATAGGGGGAAGAACACTGAAGCTTTCTTT
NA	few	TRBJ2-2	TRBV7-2	CASSNRESGTGELFF	TGTGCCAGCAGCAACCGGGAGTCCGGAACCGGGGAGCTGTTTTTT
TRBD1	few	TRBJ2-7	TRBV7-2	CASSFLVQGAVQYF	TGTGCCAGCAGCTTCTTGGTACAGGGGGCCGTGCAGTACTTC
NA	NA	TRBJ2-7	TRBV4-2	CASSQGGGPGTFGSYEQYF	TGTGCCAGCAGCCAAGGTGGGGGGCCTGGGACTTTTGGCTCCTACGAGCAGTACTTC
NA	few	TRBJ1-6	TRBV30	CARATGSDSPLHF	TGTGCCCGGGCAACAGGGTCTGATTCACCCCTCCACTTT
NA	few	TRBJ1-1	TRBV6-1	CASSGGPNTEAFF	TGTGCCAGCAGTGGAGGTCCGAACACTGAAGCTTTCTTT
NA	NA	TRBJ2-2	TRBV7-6	CASSLEITGELFF	TGTGCCAGCAGCCTAGAAATAACCGGGGAGCTGTTTTTT
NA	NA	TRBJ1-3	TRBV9	CASSFGISGNTIYF	TGTGCCAGCAGCTTCGGGATCTCTGGAAACACCATATATTTT
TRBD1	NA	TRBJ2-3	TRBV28	CASSFGTESDTQYF	TGTGCCAGCAGTTTTGGGACAGAATCAGATACGCAGTATTTT
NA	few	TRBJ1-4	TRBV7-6	CASSPDSTNEKLFF	TGTGCCAGCAGCCCAGATTCAACTAATGAAAAACTGTTTTTT
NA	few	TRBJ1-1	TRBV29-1	CSAYRVNTEAFF	TGCAGCGCGTACAGGGTGAACACTGAAGCTTTCTTT
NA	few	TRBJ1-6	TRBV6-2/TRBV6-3	CASIPTGTQNSPLHF	TGTGCCAGCATCCCAACCGGGACACAAAATTCACCCCTCCACTTT
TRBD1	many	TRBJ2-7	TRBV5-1	CASTGTGESYEQYF	TGCGCCAGTACCGGGACAGGGGAGTCCTACGAGCAGTACTTC
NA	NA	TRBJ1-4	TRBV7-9	CASSPPGEGSLGKLFF	TGTGCCAGCAGCCCGCCGGGGGAAGGGTCCCTGGGAAAACTGTTTTTT
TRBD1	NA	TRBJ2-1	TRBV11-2	CASSTGQDEQFF	TGTGCCAGCAGCACGGGACAGGATGAGCAGTTCTTC
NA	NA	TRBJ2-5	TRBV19	CASIGGEGETQYF	TGTGCCAGTATCGGGGGAGAGGGAGAGACCCAGTACTTC
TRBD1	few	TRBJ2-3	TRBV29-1	CSGAGGATDTQYF	TGCAGCGGGGCAGGGGGTGCCACAGATACGCAGTATTTT
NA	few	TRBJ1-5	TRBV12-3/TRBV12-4	CASTLLGQPQHF	TGTGCCAGCACCCTCCTGGGTCAGCCCCAGCATTTT
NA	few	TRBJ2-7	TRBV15	CATSTEREQYF	TGTGCCACCTCGACGGAACGCGAGCAGTACTTC
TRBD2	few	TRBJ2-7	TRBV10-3	CAISDPSGPYEQYF	TGTGCCATCAGTGACCCTAGCGGACCCTACGAGCAGTACTTC
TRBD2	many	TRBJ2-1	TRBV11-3	CASSLRSSGGFNEQFF	TGTGCCAGCAGCTTAAGGTCTAGCGGGGGCTTCAATGAGCAGTTCTTC
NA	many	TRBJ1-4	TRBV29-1	CSVETGIEAEKLFF	TGCAGCGTAGAGACCGGGATTGAAGCTGAAAAACTGTTTTTT
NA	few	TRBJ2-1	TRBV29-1	CSVEGGLPLMDEQFF	TGCAGCGTTGAAGGAGGACTTCCCCTGATGGATGAGCAGTTCTTC
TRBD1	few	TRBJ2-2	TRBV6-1	CASSEQGAGTGELFF	TGTGCCAGCAGCGAACAGGGGGCAGGGACCGGGGAGCTGTTTTTT
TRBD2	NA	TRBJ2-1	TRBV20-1	CSASGGRAFTEQFF	TGCAGTGCTAGTGGCGGGAGGGCCTTCACCGAGCAGTTCTTC
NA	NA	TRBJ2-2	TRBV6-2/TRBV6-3	CASREVGGSNTGELFF	TGTGCCAGCCGCGAGGTGGGCGGATCGAACACCGGGGAGCTGTTTTTT
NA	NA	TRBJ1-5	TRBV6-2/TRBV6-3	CASSPLRTVDNQPQHF	TGTGCCAGCAGCCCCCTTAGGACAGTGGACAATCAGCCCCAGCATTTT
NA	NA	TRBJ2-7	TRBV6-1	CASSASWRSSYEQYF	TGTGCCAGCAGTGCCTCATGGAGGAGCTCCTACGAGCAGTACTTC
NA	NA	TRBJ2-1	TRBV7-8	CASSLEAGRLANEQFF	TGTGCCAGCAGCTTAGAAGCGGGTCGTCTAGCTAATGAGCAGTTCTTC
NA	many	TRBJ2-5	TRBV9	CASSKLTSETQYF	TGTGCCAGCAGCAAACTGACTTCGGAGACCCAGTACTTC